This is a list of T cell receptor beta chains from one sample in a study of T cells in Graves' hyperthyroidism and ophthalmopathy. MiXCR was run by TCRdb on the multiplex PCR reads, yielding one entry per CDR3 protein. Here the sample spans hundreds of thousands of distinct CDR3 sequences, roughly 15% being singletons. The material sequenced was blood. The source is a man aged 18 to 30 with Graves' ophthalmopathy. CDR3s include the opening cysteine and the closing phenylalanine or tryptophan. The D gene is left open where the match is weak. Size tells how often a clone was seen (once, few, many) or the class of an expanded clone, and some rows leave it out.

J | V | size | D | CDR3 | DNA
TRBJ2-3 | TRBV20-1 | many | . | CSVAGRNTQYF | TGCAGTGTTGCAGGGAGAAATACGCAGTATTTT
TRBJ2-1 | TRBV6-1 | many | TRBD2 | CASSDGTSGRSEQFF | TGTGCCAGCAGCGATGGGACTAGCGGGAGGTCCGAGCAGTTCTTC
TRBJ2-3 | TRBV11-2 | . | TRBD2 | CASSLETSGGATDTQYF | TGTGCCAGCAGCTTGGAGACTAGCGGGGGGGCTACAGATACGCAGTATTTT
TRBJ1-2 | TRBV12-3/TRBV12-4 | many | . | CASGHGTLTNYGYTF | TGTGCCAGCGGCCACGGGACACTTACTAACTATGGCTACACCTTC
TRBJ1-2 | TRBV5-1 | many | . | CASSLSAENYGYTF | TGCGCCAGCAGCTTGTCTGCCGAAAACTATGGCTACACCTTC
TRBJ2-7 | TRBV10-1 | many | . | CASSVANSYEQYF | TGCGCCAGCAGTGTGGCGAACTCCTACGAGCAGTACTTC
TRBJ1-4 | TRBV20-1 | many | TRBD1 | CSAGQGAGEKLFF | TGCAGTGCTGGACAGGGGGCGGGTGAAAAACTGTTTTTT
TRBJ1-2 | TRBV2 | many | . | CASSYRDGYTF | TGTGCCAGCAGTTACAGGGATGGCTACACCTTC
TRBJ2-1 | TRBV4-1 | . | . | CASGAENYNEQFF | TGCGCCAGCGGGGCGGAAAACTACAATGAGCAGTTCTTC
TRBJ2-2 | TRBV5-1 | many | . | CASSWRGAGELFF | TGCGCCAGCAGCTGGAGGGGGGCCGGGGAGCTGTTTTTT
TRBJ1-5 | TRBV3-1 | many | . | CASSQGGAGRVLGQPQHF | TGTGCCAGCAGCCAAGGAGGTGCAGGGAGGGTTCTTGGTCAGCCCCAGCATTTT
TRBJ1-1 | TRBV30 | many | . | CAWSVAIEAFF | TGTGCCTGGAGTGTGGCAATTGAAGCTTTCTTT
TRBJ2-7 | TRBV29-1 | few | . | CSVVGRGYEQYF | TGCAGCGTTGTGGGGCGGGGCTACGAGCAGTACTTC
TRBJ1-3 | TRBV11-2 | few | . | CATHGGVSGNTIYF | TGTGCCACTCATGGGGGGGTATCAGGAAACACCATATATTTT
TRBJ2-3 | TRBV6-1 | . | TRBD2 | CASTRLAGETDTQYF | TGTGCCAGCACCCGACTAGCGGGAGAAACAGATACGCAGTATTTT
TRBJ1-5 | TRBV27 | many | . | CASSGGHGIFNQPQHF | TGTGCCAGCAGTGGGGGACATGGAATTTTCAATCAGCCCCAGCATTTT
TRBJ2-7 | TRBV7-9 | many | TRBD1 | CASSPDRGREQYF | TGTGCCAGCAGCCCGGACAGGGGGCGCGAGCAGTACTTC
TRBJ2-5 | TRBV11-3 | many | TRBD2 | CASSQTSGSHPGETQYF | TGTGCCAGCAGCCAAACTAGCGGGAGCCACCCGGGGGAGACCCAGTACTTC
TRBJ1-2 | TRBV27 | . | . | CASSSVLDGYTF | TGTGCCAGCAGTTCCGTCCTGGATGGCTACACCTTC
TRBJ2-7 | TRBV20-1 | many | . | CSARAGSSYYEQYF | TGCAGTGCTAGAGCAGGGTCCTCCTATTACGAGCAGTACTTC
TRBJ1-5 | TRBV18 | few | . | CASSPPVHWTDSNQPQHF | TGTGCCAGCTCACCACCGGTGCACTGGACAGATAGCAATCAGCCCCAGCATTTT
TRBJ2-7 | TRBV6-1 | many | TRBD1 | CASSPGQGIIYEQYF | TGTGCCAGCAGTCCGGGACAGGGGATTATCTACGAGCAGTACTTC
TRBJ1-4 | TRBV24-1 | few | . | CATSDSGVEKLFF | TGTGCCACCAGTGACTCAGGGGTCGAAAAACTGTTTTTT
TRBJ1-2 | TRBV27 | many | . | CASSLSADMYYGYTF | TGTGCCAGCAGTTTATCGGCAGACATGTACTATGGCTACACCTTC
TRBJ2-3 | TRBV6-2/TRBV6-3 | many | TRBD2 | CASISTRLAGDVGTDTQYF | TGTGCCAGCATCTCCACCCGACTAGCGGGAGACGTTGGCACAGATACGCAGTATTTT
TRBJ2-7 | TRBV7-2 | many | . | CASSFSGATEQYF | TGTGCCAGCAGCTTTTCAGGAGCTACGGAGCAGTACTTC
TRBJ2-3 | TRBV25-1 | . | TRBD2 | CASSGLGLAGLRHTDTQYF | TGTGCCAGCAGTGGATTGGGACTAGCGGGATTACGCCACACAGATACGCAGTATTTT
TRBJ2-3 | TRBV11-3 | many | . | CASSLRQGYTQYF | TGTGCCAGCAGCTTAAGGCAGGGTTATACGCAGTATTTT
TRBJ2-7 | TRBV6-1 | . | . | CASSHHRVGGGEQYF | TGTGCCAGCAGCCACCACAGGGTTGGAGGGGGCGAGCAGTACTTC
TRBJ1-2 | TRBV3-1 | . | TRBD1 | CASSHQGQEAYGYTF | TGTGCCAGCAGCCACCAAGGACAGGAGGCCTATGGCTACACCTTC
TRBJ1-3 | TRBV29-1 | . | TRBD1 | CSVEDGEGADGNTIYF | TGCAGCGTTGAAGATGGGGAGGGGGCGGATGGAAACACCATATATTTT
TRBJ2-2 | TRBV19 | . | TRBD1 | CASSIGQGWTGELFF | TGTGCCAGTAGTATAGGACAGGGGTGGACCGGGGAGCTGTTTTTT
TRBJ2-5 | TRBV7-9 | many | TRBD1 | CASSYTGQGQETQYF | TGTGCCAGCAGCTACACGGGACAGGGACAAGAGACCCAGTACTTC
TRBJ2-3 | TRBV20-1 | many | TRBD2 | CSARGSGVTDTQYF | TGCAGTGCTAGAGGTAGCGGGGTCACAGATACGCAGTATTTT
TRBJ2-5 | TRBV7-9 | many | . | CASIELGETQYF | TGTGCCAGCATCGAGCTAGGAGAGACCCAGTACTTC
TRBJ1-3 | TRBV2 | many | . | CASSEGPGNTIYF | TGTGCCAGCAGCGAGGGTCCCGGAAACACCATATATTTT
TRBJ2-1 | TRBV11-2 | many | . | CASSAWPAYNEQFF | TGTGCCAGCAGTGCCTGGCCCGCATACAATGAGCAGTTCTTC
TRBJ2-4 | TRBV5-6 | few | . | CASSPRARLAKNIQYF | TGTGCCAGCAGTCCCAGGGCTCGACTAGCCAAAAACATTCAGTACTTC
TRBJ1-1 | TRBV6-1 | . | . | CASGGALHEAFF | TGTGCCAGCGGGGGGGCTCTCCACGAAGCTTTCTTT
TRBJ1-2 | TRBV6-5 | many | TRBD1 | CASSFVPGQGDYGYTF | TGTGCCAGCAGTTTCGTCCCGGGACAGGGGGATTATGGCTACACCTTC
TRBJ2-7 | TRBV5-4 | . | TRBD2 | CASSPHPPGLADEQYF | TGTGCCAGCAGCCCCCACCCCCCGGGACTAGCGGACGAGCAGTACTTC
TRBJ1-4 | TRBV30 | many | TRBD1 | CAWSGGQGGTNEKLFF | TGTGCCTGGAGTGGGGGACAGGGTGGTACTAATGAAAAACTGTTTTTT
TRBJ2-5 | TRBV3-1 | many | TRBD2 | CASSQGTSQETQYF | TGTGCCAGCAGCCAAGGGACTAGCCAAGAGACCCAGTACTTC
TRBJ1-2 | TRBV7-6 | many | TRBD1 | CASSLAPGTGVATF | TGTGCCAGCAGCTTAGCCCCCGGGACAGGGGTGGCCACCTTC
TRBJ2-5 | TRBV20-1 | many | TRBD1 | CSAIRGRGFKETQYF | TGCAGTGCTATAAGGGGGCGCGGGTTTAAAGAGACCCAGTACTTC
TRBJ2-2 | TRBV5-1 | many | . | CASSLLSTGELFF | TGCGCCAGCAGCTTACTATCCACCGGGGAGCTGTTTTTT
TRBJ2-2 | TRBV24-1 | few | TRBD2 | CATSGASGKIANTGELFF | TGTGCCACCAGTGGTGCTAGCGGGAAGATCGCGAACACCGGGGAGCTGTTTTTT
TRBJ2-1 | TRBV7-9 | . | TRBD2 | CASSPYELAGGPYEQFF | TGTGCCAGCAGCCCTTACGAACTAGCGGGGGGGCCCTATGAGCAGTTCTTC
TRBJ1-6 | TRBV28 | . | TRBD1 | CASSFTGGSYNSPLHF | TGTGCCAGCAGCTTTACAGGGGGCTCCTATAATTCACCCCTCCACTTT
TRBJ2-1 | TRBV19 | few | TRBD2 | CASSIGGTSRGEQFF | TGTGCCAGTAGTATTGGGGGGACTAGCCGGGGTGAGCAGTTCTTC
TRBJ1-4 | TRBV18 | . | . | CASSPRAKEQEKLFF | TGTGCCAGCTCACCACGAGCGAAGGAACAGGAAAAACTGTTTTTT
TRBJ2-6 | TRBV5-1 | few | . | CASSLEISRNYYSGANVLTF | TGCGCCAGCAGCTTGGAAATCAGTCGGAACTATTACTCTGGGGCCAACGTCCTGACTTTC